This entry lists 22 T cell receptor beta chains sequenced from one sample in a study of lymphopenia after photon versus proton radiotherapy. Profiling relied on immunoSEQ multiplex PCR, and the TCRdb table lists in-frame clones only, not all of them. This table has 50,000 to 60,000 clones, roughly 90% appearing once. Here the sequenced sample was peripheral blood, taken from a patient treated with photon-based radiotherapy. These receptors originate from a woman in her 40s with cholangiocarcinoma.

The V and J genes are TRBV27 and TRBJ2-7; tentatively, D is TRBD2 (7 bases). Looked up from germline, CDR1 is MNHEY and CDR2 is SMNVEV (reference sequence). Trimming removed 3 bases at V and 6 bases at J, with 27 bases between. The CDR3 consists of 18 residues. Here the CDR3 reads CASSLGQSGTHPRFEQYF. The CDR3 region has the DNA TGTGCCAGCAGTTTGGGGCAGAGCGGGACACACCCAAGGTTCGAGCAGTACTTC.

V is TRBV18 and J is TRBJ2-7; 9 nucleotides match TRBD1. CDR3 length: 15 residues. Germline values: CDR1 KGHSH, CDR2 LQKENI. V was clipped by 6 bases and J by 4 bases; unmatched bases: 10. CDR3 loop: CASSTGTGNKYEQYF. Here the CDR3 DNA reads TGTGCCAGCTCGACCGGGACAGGGAATAAGTACGAGCAGTACTTC.

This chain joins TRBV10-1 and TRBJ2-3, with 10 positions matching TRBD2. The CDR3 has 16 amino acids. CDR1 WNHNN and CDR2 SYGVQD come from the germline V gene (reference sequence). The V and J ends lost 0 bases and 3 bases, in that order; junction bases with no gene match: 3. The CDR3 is CASSESLAGGTDTQYF. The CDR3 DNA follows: TGCGCCAGCAGTGAGTCGTTAGCGGGGGGAACAGATACGCAGTATTTT.

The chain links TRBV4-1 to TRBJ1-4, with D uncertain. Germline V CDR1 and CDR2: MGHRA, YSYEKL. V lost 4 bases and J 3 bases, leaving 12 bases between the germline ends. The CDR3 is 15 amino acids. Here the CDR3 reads CASSPNGVSNEKLFF. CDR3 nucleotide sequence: TGCGCCAGCAGCCCCAATGGGGTGTCTAATGAAAAACTGTTTTTT.

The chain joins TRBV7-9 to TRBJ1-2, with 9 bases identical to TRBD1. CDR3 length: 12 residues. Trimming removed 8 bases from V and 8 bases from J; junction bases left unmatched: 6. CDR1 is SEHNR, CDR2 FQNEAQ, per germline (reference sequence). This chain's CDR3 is CASETGGGGYTF. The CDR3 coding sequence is TGTGCCAGCGAGACAGGGGGAGGAGGCTACACCTTC.

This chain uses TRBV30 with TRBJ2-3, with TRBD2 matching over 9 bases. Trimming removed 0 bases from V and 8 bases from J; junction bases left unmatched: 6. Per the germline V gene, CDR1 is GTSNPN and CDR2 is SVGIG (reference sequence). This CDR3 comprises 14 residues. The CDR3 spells CAWSVGTSRATQYF. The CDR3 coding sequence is TGTGCCTGGAGTGTTGGGACTAGCCGGGCTACGCAGTATTTT. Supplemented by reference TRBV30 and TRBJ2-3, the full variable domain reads SQTIHQWPATLVQPVGSPLSLECTVEGTSNPNLYWYRQAAGRGLQLLFYSVGIGQISSEVPQNLSASRPQDRQFILSSKKLLLSDSGFYLCAWSVGTSRATQYFGPGTRLTVL.

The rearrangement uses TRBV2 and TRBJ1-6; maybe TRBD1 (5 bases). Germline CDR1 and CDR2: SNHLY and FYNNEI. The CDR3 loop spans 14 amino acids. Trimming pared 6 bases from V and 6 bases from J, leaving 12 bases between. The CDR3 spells CASRDLGGNSPLHF. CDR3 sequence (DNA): TGTGCCAGCAGAGACCTCGGGGGTAATTCACCCCTCCACTTT.

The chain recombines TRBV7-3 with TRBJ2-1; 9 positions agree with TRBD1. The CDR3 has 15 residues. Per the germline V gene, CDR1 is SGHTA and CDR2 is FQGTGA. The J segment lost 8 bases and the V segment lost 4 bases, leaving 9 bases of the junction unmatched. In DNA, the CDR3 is TGTGCCAGCAGCTCTGGGACAGGGTTTTTCGATGAGCAGTTCTTC. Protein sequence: CASSSGTGFFDEQFF.

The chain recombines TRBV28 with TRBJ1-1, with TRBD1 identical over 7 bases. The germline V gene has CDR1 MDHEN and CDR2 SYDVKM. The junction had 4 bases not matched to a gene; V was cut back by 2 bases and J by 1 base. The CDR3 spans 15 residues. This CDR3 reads CASSLKAGGNTEAFF. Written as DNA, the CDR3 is TGTGCCAGCAGTTTAAAGGCAGGGGGGAACACTGAAGCTTTCTTT.

This CDR3 reads CASSSRADRYYEQYF. The CDR3 coding sequence is TGTGCCAGCAGTTCCCGGGCCGACCGTTACTACGAGCAGTACTTC. J is TRBJ2-5 and V is TRBV6-5, with D unresolved. The J call may be wrong; the DNA end is better matched by TRBJ2-7. The CDR3 runs 15 residues. Germline lookup yields CDR1 MNHEY and CDR2 SVGAGI.

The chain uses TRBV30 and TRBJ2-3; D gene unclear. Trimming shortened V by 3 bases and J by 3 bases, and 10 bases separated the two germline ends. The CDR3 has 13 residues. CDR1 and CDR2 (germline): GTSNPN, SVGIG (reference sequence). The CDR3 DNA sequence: TGTGCCTGGAGCCCCTGGTGGACAGATACGCAGTATTTT. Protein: CAWSPWWTDTQYF.

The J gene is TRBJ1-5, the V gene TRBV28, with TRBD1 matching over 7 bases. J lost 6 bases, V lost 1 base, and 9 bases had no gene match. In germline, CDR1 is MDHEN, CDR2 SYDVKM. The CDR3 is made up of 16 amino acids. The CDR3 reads CASSLSTGLLGQPQHF. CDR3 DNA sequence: TGTGCCAGCAGTTTATCGACAGGGCTTTTAGGTCAGCCCCAGCATTTT.

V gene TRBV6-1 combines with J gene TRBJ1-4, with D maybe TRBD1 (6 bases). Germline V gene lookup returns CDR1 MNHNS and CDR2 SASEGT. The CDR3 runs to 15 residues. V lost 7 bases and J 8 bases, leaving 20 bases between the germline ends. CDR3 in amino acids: CASTPGDIGHEKLFF. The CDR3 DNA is TGTGCCAGCACCCCGGGGGACATTGGGCACGAAAAACTGTTTTTT.

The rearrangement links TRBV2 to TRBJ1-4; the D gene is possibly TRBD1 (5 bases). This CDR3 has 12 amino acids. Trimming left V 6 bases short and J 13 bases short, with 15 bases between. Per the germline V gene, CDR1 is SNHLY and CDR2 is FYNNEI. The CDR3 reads CASSLYGGGLFF. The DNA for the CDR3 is TGTGCCAGCAGCCTGTATGGGGGGGGACTGTTTTTT.

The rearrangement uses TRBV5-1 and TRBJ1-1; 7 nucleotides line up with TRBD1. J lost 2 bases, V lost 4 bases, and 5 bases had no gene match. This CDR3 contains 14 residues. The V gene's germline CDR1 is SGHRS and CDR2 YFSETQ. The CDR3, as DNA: TGCGCCAGCAGCCCGGGACAGCCCAACACTGAAGCTTTCTTT. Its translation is CASSPGQPNTEAFF.

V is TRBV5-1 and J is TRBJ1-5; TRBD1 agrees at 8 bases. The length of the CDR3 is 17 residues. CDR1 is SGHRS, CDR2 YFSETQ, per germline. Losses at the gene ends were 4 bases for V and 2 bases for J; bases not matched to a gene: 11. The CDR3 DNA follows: TGCGCCAGCAGCCCCGGACAGGGAGGATGGGGCAATCAGCCCCAGCATTTT. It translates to CASSPGQGGWGNQPQHF.

This CDR3 is CARSLTGQSTGELFF. Written as DNA, the CDR3 is TGTGCCAGAAGCTTGACAGGGCAGAGCACCGGGGAGCTGTTTTTT. The chain combines TRBV5-3 with TRBJ2-2, with D tentatively TRBD1 (6 bases). TRBV5-3 is an ORF, and what it does is uncertain. The CDR3 is made up of 15 amino acids. Trimming shortened V by 1 base and J by 4 bases, and 11 bases separated the two germline ends.

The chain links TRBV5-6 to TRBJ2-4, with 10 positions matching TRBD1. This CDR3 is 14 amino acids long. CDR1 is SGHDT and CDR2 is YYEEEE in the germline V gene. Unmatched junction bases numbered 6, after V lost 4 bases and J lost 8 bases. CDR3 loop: CASSPGTGVDIQYF. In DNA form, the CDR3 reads TGTGCCAGCAGCCCCGGGACAGGGGTGGACATTCAGTACTTC.

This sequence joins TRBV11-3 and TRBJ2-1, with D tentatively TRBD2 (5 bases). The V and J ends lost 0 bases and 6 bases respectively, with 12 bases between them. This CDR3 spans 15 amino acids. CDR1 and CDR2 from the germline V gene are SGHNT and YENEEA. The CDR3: CASSLEGVTPNEQFF. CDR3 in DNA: TGTGCCAGCAGCTTAGAGGGAGTTACCCCCAATGAGCAGTTCTTC.

CDR3 DNA sequence: TGTGCCAGCAGCTCCCTCGGGCGGCAGCCCCAGCATTTT. This codes for CASSSLGRQPQHF. The chain uses TRBV7-8 and TRBJ1-5; D not resolved. Germline assignment: CDR1 SGHVS and CDR2 FQNEAQ. The CDR3 loop spans 13 amino acids. V dropped 4 bases and J dropped 7 bases, with 11 bases sitting between them.

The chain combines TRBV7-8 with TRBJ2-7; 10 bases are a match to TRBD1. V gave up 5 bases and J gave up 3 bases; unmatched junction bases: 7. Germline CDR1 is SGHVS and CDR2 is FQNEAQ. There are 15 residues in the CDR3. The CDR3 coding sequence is TGTGCCAGCAGCCCCCGGGACAGGGGCTTCTACGAGCAGTACTTC. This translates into CASSPRDRGFYEQYF.

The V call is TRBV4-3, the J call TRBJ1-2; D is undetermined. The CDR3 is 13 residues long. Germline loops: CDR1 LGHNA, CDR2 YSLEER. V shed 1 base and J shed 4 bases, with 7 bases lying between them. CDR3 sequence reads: CASSQVGLYGYTF. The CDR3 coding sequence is TGCGCCAGCAGCCAAGTGGGCCTCTATGGCTACACCTTC.